This TCR beta chain is from a study of T cells after posttransplantation cyclophosphamide. Cyclophosphamide on days +3 and +4 followed busulfan-fludarabine conditioning and a marrow graft. Only in-frame clones appear in the TCRdb table, and some are missing; sequencing was by immunoSEQ multiplex PCR. Observed in the sample are 6,500 to 9,500 clones, none of them singletons. V was clipped by 5 bases and J by 2 bases, with 12 bases between them. Germline V lookup: CDR1 SEHNR, CDR2 FQNEAQ (reference sequence). The CDR3 runs 14 residues. The gene calls are TRBV7-9 and TRBJ2-5, with D perhaps TRBD2 (7 bases). The input for sequencing was PBMCs, taken after allogeneic stem cell transplant with posttransplant cyclophosphamide. The receptor was isolated from a male patient in his fifties who received an allogeneic stem cell transplant from an unrelated donor, was CMV-positive, and had acute GVHD only. Some T cells may be provided by the graft donor. The CDR3 reads CASSPGGTQETQYF. The CDR3 coding sequence is TGTGCCAGCAGCCCCGGGGGGACACAAGAGACCCAGTACTTC.